This record looks at one T cell receptor beta chain sequence and its context. From the 5' RACE reads, TCRdb called clonotypes with MiXCR, one entry per CDR3 protein. The table lists about 920,000 distinct CDR3 sequences, roughly an eighth of them singletons. This entry is derived from a study of identical twins. The V and J ends lost 5 bases and 8 bases, in that order; junction bases with no gene match: 6. The CDR3 covers 14 residues. From germline, CDR1 is SGHAT and CDR2 FQNNGV. The data were also submitted as part of a second study, on yellow fever vaccine responses in identical twins.

This receptor was identified in a woman aged 18-29 years in good health. Sequencing was done on a sample of PBMCs. The chain has TRBV11-2 and TRBJ2-1; TRBD2 aligns across 10 bases. This chain's CDR3 is CASSRTSGVHEQFF. CDR3 bases: TGTGCCAGCAGCCGTACTAGCGGGGTGCATGAGCAGTTCTTC.